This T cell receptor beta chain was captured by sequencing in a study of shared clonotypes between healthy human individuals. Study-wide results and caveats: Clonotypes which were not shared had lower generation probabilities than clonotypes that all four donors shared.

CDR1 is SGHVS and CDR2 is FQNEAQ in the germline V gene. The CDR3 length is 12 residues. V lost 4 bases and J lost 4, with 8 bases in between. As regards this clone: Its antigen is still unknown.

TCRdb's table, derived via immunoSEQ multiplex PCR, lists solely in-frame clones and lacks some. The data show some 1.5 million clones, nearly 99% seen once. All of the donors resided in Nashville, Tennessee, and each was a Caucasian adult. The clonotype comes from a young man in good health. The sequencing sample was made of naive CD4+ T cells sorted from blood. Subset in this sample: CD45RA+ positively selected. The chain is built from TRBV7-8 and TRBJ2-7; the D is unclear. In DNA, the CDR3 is TGTGCCAGCAGCTCCCTCCTTTACGAGCAGTACTTC. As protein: CASSSLLYEQYF.